The rows below give T cell receptor beta chains drawn from one sample of a study of cytomegalovirus exposure and HLA in healthy donors. Assay used: immunoSEQ multiplex PCR; TCRdb lists only in-frame clones, some missing. The data hold around 200,000 clones, with about four fifths observed a single time. The specimen sequenced was PBMCs. Receptors were obtained from a man younger than 45 in good health and CMV-seropositive. The CDR3 runs from the conserved cysteine through the conserved F or W. D genes are given only for firm matches. Clone size, where shown, is once, few, many, or a class for clones that have expanded.

D	V	J	size	CDR3	DNA
-	TRBV7-2	TRBJ2-7	-	CASSPNRGGISYEQYF	TGTGCCAGCAGCCCCAATAGAGGGGGTATCTCCTACGAGCAGTACTTC
-	TRBV28	TRBJ2-1	few	CAITGNNEQFF	TGTGCCATAACAGGGAACAATGAGCAGTTCTTC
TRBD2	TRBV11-2	TRBJ2-2	-	CASSLTSPGLGTGELFF	TGTGCCAGCAGCTTGACTAGCCCGGGACTCGGAACCGGGGAGCTGTTTTTT
-	TRBV19	TRBJ1-4	-	CASRTAGSGNEKLFF	TGTGCCAGTAGAACCGCGGGCTCGGGAAATGAAAAACTGTTTTTT
-	TRBV5-1	TRBJ2-3	-	CASSLELEGSSTDTQYF	TGCGCCAGCAGCTTGGAACTGGAGGGAAGTTCAACAGATACGCAGTATTTT
-	TRBV2	TRBJ2-5	-	CASSPLVTQYF	TGTGCCAGCAGTCCCCTCGTGACCCAGTACTTC
-	TRBV7-9	TRBJ1-1	once	CSSSLARWGRRTGHTEAFF	TGTTCCAGCAGCTTGGCTCGTTGGGGGCGGAGGACTGGCCACACTGAAGCTTTCTTT
TRBD1	TRBV7-6	TRBJ2-7	-	CASSPPDRDEQYF	TGTGCCAGCAGCCCTCCGGACAGGGACGAGCAGTACTTC
TRBD2	TRBV30	TRBJ2-7	-	CAWGPGTRISEQYF	TGTGCCTGGGGGCCCGGGACTAGAATCTCCGAGCAGTACTTC
-	TRBV2	TRBJ1-3	-	CASSARERNTIYF	TGTGCCAGCAGTGCCCGAGAACGAAACACCATATATTTT
-	TRBV19	TRBJ2-1	-	CASSPELGGQFF	TGTGCCAGTAGTCCAGAGCTGGGAGGGCAGTTCTTC
TRBD1	TRBV29-1	TRBJ1-1	-	CNSPPGTGFSTEAFF	TGCAACTCTCCCCCCGGGACAGGGTTTAGCACTGAAGCTTTCTTT
TRBD2	TRBV5-4	TRBJ2-1	-	CASSPPRGGPHNEQFF	TGTGCCAGCAGCCCCCCCCGCGGGGGACCTCACAATGAGCAGTTCTTC
-	TRBV19	TRBJ2-7	-	CASSMGRSRDWEQYF	TGTGCCAGTAGTATGGGCCGGTCCCGAGATTGGGAGCAGTACTTC
TRBD1	TRBV2	TRBJ2-1	-	CASRQGSSYNEQFF	TGTGCCAGCAGACAGGGGAGCTCCTACAATGAGCAGTTCTTC
TRBD1	TRBV13	TRBJ2-1	once	CASSDRNLQGSHNEQFF	TGTGCCAGCAGCGACCGAAATCTACAGGGGAGCCACAATGAGCAGTTCTTC
-	TRBV18	TRBJ1-1	few	CASSPPSQNTEAFF	TGTGCCAGCTCACCACCTTCCCAGAACACTGAAGCTTTCTTT
-	TRBV4-3	TRBJ2-5	-	CASSQLVHRQGETQYF	TGCGCCAGCAGCCAATTAGTTCACAGGCAGGGAGAGACCCAGTACTTC
-	TRBV5-6	TRBJ1-2	-	CASSFQDSREYGYTF	TGTGCCAGCAGCTTCCAGGACTCCAGAGAGTATGGCTACACCTTC
TRBD2	TRBV9	TRBJ2-1	once	CASSSASGRAGNEQFF	TGTGCCAGCAGCTCTGCTAGCGGGAGGGCAGGGAATGAGCAGTTCTTC
-	TRBV5-1	TRBJ2-7	-	CASSLSGSEGSYEQYF	TGCGCCAGCAGCTTGTCCGGTAGCGAAGGTTCGTACGAGCAGTACTTC
TRBD1	TRBV19	TRBJ1-2	-	CASSIAQQGHGYTF	TGTGCCAGTAGTATAGCCCAACAGGGGCATGGCTACACCTTC
TRBD2	TRBV7-6	TRBJ2-2	-	CASSLLTSGGTGELFF	TGTGCCAGCAGCCTTTTGACTAGCGGGGGGACCGGGGAGCTGTTTTTT
-	TRBV5-1	TRBJ1-1	-	CASSLRGKNTEAFF	TGCGCCAGCAGCTTGCGCGGAAAGAACACTGAAGCTTTCTTT
-	TRBV29-1	TRBJ2-3	-	CSAWGPNKGSTDTQYF	TGCAGCGCCTGGGGCCCTAATAAGGGGAGCACAGATACGCAGTATTTT
-	TRBV6-6	TRBJ2-3	-	CASSSLRDTQYF	TGTGCCAGCAGTTCCCTCCGAGATACGCAGTATTTT
-	TRBV30	TRBJ1-1	-	CAWRLYARNTEAFF	TGTGCCTGGAGGCTATACGCTAGGAACACTGAAGCTTTCTTT
TRBD1	TRBV7-7	TRBJ2-1	few	CASSLSWTGTNEQFF	TGTGCTAGCAGCTTATCATGGACAGGGACCAATGAGCAGTTCTTC
-	TRBV29-1	TRBJ2-1	-	CSVERVYNEQFF	TGCAGCGTTGAACGGGTGTACAATGAGCAGTTCTTC
TRBD2	TRBV6-6	TRBJ2-1	-	CASRERERGNEQFF	TGTGCCAGCAGAGAGCGGGAGCGGGGCAATGAGCAGTTCTTC
TRBD2	TRBV7-9	TRBJ2-7	few	CSSSSRTSGSLGTYEQYF	TGTTCCAGCAGCTCCCGGACTAGCGGGAGTCTCGGGACCTACGAGCAGTACTTC
-	TRBV5-4	TRBJ2-7	-	CASSLSGLASYEQYF	TGTGCCAGCAGCTTGTCAGGACTGGCATCCTACGAGCAGTACTTC
-	TRBV9	TRBJ1-3	-	CASSAWGLSSGNTIYF	TGTGCCAGCAGCGCATGGGGACTAAGCTCTGGAAACACCATATATTTT
TRBD2	TRBV7-2	TRBJ2-7	-	CASSSAGISGGEQYF	TGTGCCAGCAGCTCCGCCGGAATTAGCGGGGGAGAGCAGTACTTC
TRBD1	TRBV2	TRBJ1-5	-	CASSPRGQGNQPQHF	TGTGCCAGTAGCCCCAGGGGGCAGGGCAATCAGCCCCAGCATTTT
TRBD2	TRBV11-2	TRBJ2-1	-	CASSFMGGPYNEQFF	TGTGCCAGCAGCTTCATGGGAGGGCCCTACAATGAGCAGTTCTTC
-	TRBV19	TRBJ1-2	-	CASSTPDRRHYGYTF	TGTGCCAGTAGTACCCCCGACCGGAGGCACTATGGCTACACCTTC
-	TRBV2	TRBJ1-2	-	CASSVQGRSGYTF	TGTGCCAGCAGTGTACAGGGAAGGAGTGGCTACACCTTC
TRBD1	TRBV4-3	TRBJ1-1	-	CVSSQAAGGTEAFF	TGCGTCAGCAGCCAAGCGGCAGGGGGGACTGAAGCTTTCTTT
TRBD2	TRBV7-2	TRBJ2-3	-	CASSLQSGGAGLTDTQYF	TGTGCCAGCAGCTTACAAAGCGGGGGGGCCGGTTTAACGGATACGCAGTATTTT
TRBD1	TRBV30	TRBJ1-1	-	CAWRRADRENTEAFF	TGTGCCTGGAGGCGCGCGGACAGGGAAAACACTGAAGCTTTCTTT
-	TRBV4-2	TRBJ2-7	-	CASSQFEAYEQYF	TGTGCCAGCAGCCAATTCGAGGCCTACGAGCAGTACTTC
TRBD2	TRBV6-6	TRBJ2-4	-	CASADRGGGARNIQYF	TGTGCCAGCGCCGACCGGGGCGGGGGGGCTAGAAACATTCAGTACTTC
TRBD2	TRBV10-3	TRBJ2-4	-	CATGKTSGSRNIQYF	TGTGCCACAGGGAAGACTAGCGGGAGTAGAAACATTCAGTACTTC
-	TRBV7-3	TRBJ2-1	-	CASSLDMSSYNEQFF	TGTGCCAGCAGCCTGGACATGAGCTCCTACAATGAGCAGTTCTTC
-	TRBV7-7	TRBJ2-1	-	CASSLDMGPHNEQFF	TGTGCTAGCAGCTTAGATATGGGCCCCCACAATGAGCAGTTCTTC
TRBD2	TRBV30	TRBJ2-5	once	CALREGFETQYF	TGTGCCCTAAGGGAGGGCTTCGAGACCCAGTACTTC
-	TRBV5-8	TRBJ1-4	-	CASSLSGEKLFF	TGTGCCAGCAGCTTGTCCGGTGAAAAACTGTTTTTT
-	TRBV10-3	TRBJ1-1	-	CAISDRGSKDTEAFF	TGTGCCATCAGTGACCGGGGTAGTAAGGACACTGAAGCTTTCTTT
TRBD1	TRBV18	TRBJ1-1	-	CASSPTGVNTEAFF	TGTGCCAGCTCACCAACAGGGGTTAACACTGAAGCTTTCTTT
-	TRBV6-1	TRBJ2-4	-	CASSEIYTGNIQYF	TGTGCCAGCAGTGAAATTTACACGGGGAACATTCAGTACTTC
TRBD1	TRBV6-1	TRBJ1-2	-	CASSEASGGMGYTF	TGTGCCAGCAGTGAAGCTTCAGGGGGCATGGGCTACACCTTC
TRBD2	TRBV28	TRBJ2-3	-	CASSFERDTDTQYF	TGTGCCAGCAGTTTCGAGCGGGATACAGATACGCAGTATTTT